Sequencing of this T cell receptor (beta chain) was carried out in a study of T cells in Graves' hyperthyroidism and ophthalmopathy. Amplified TCR beta CDR3 regions came from RNA transcripts. HTBI primers were employed in a first-round RT-PCR of the TCR CDR3. TCRdb redid the calling of the multiplex PCR reads with MiXCR, one entry per CDR3 protein. The table records hundreds of thousands of distinct CDR3 sequences, roughly 37% of them present only once. Hyperthyroidism was newly diagnosed in patients aged 18 to 65 (duration under 2 months). The CDR3 is 13 residues long. Germline V gene lookup returns CDR1 MNHEY and CDR2 SVGEGT. V was clipped by 5 bases and J by 5 bases, with 13 bases between them.

The receptor's source is a young man with Graves' hyperthyroidism. The material sequenced was blood. J is TRBJ2-7 and V is TRBV6-2 or TRBV6-3; D gene uncertain. The DNA of the CDR3 is TGTGCCAGCAGTCGGGCTAGTTACCACGAGCAGTACTTC. It translates to CASSRASYHEQYF.